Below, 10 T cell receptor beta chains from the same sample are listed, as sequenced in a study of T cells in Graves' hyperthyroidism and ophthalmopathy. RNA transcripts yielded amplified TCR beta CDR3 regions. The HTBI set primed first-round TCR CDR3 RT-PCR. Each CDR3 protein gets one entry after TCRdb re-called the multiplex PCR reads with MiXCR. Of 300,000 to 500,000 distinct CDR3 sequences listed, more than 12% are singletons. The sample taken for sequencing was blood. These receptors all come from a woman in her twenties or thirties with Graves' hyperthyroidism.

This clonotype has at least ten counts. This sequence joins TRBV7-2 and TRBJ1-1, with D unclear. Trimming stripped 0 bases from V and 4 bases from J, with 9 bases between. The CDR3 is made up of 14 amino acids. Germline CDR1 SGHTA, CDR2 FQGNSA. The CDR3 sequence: CASSLALSITEAFF. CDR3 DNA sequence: TGTGCCAGCAGCTTAGCGCTAAGCATCACTGAAGCTTTCTTT.

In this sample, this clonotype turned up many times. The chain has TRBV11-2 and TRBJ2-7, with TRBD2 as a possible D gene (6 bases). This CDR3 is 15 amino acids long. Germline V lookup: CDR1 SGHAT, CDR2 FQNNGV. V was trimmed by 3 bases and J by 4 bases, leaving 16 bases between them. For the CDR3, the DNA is TGTGCCAGCAGCTTCCCTTCGACTAGTCGGTACGAGCAGTACTTC. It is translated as CASSFPSTSRYEQYF.

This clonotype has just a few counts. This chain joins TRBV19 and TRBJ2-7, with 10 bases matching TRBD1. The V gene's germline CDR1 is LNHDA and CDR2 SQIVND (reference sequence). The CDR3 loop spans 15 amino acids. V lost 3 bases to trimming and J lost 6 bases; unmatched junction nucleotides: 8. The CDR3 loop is CASSIVEGTGAEQYF. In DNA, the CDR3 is TGTGCCAGTAGTATCGTCGAAGGGACAGGGGCCGAGCAGTACTTC.

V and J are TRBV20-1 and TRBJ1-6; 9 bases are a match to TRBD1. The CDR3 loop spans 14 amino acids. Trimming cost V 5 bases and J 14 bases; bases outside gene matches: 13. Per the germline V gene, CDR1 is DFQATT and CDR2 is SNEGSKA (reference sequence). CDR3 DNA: TGCAGTGCTTTAGACAGGGGGGCCTTTAGGACCCTCCACTTT. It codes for CSALDRGAFRTLHF.

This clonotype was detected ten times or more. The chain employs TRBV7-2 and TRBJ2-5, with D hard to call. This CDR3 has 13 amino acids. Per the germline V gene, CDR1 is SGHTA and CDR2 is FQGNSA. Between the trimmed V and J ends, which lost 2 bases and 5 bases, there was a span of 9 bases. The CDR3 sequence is CASSLMVLETQYF. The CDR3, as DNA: TGTGCCAGCAGCTTAATGGTATTGGAGACCCAGTACTTC.

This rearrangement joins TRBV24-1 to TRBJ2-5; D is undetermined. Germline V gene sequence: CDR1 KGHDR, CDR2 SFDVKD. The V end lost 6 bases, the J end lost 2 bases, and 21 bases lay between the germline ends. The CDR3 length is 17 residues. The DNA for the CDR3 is TGTGCCACCAGTCCCACAACAGCTGCTTCCCCACAAGAGACCCAGTACTTC. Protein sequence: CATSPTTAASPQETQYF.

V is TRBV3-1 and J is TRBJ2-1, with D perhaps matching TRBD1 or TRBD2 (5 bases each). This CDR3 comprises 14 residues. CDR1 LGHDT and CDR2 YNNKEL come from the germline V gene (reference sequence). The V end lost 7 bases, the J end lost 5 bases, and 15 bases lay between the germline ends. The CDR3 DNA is TGTGCCAGCACCGGGAATAAGGGGCACAATGAGCAGTTCTTC. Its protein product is CASTGNKGHNEQFF.

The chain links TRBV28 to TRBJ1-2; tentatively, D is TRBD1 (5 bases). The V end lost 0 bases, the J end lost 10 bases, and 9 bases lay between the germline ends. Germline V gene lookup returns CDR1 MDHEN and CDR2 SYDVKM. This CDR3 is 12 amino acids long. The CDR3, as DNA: TGTGCCAGCAGTTTATGGGGGCGAGACTACACCTTC. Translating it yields CASSLWGRDYTF.

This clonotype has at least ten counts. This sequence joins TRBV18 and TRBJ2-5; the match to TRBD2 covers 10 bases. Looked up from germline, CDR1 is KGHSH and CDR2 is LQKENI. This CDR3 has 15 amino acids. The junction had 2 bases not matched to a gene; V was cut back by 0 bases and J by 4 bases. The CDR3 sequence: CASSPPLAGAETQYF. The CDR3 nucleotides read TGTGCCAGCTCACCACCGCTAGCGGGAGCAGAGACCCAGTACTTC.

The CDR3: CSGGGHSNTEAFF. CDR3 DNA sequence: TGCAGCGGGGGTGGACACTCGAACACTGAAGCTTTCTTT. This chain uses TRBV29-1 with TRBJ1-1, with D possibly being TRBD1 (5 bases). Germline values: CDR1 SQVTM, CDR2 ANQGSEA. With 7 bases removed from V and 1 base from J, the gap between germline ends came to 13 bases. CDR3 length: 13 residues.